Described below is a single TCR beta chain sequence and its context. Its antigen remains unidentified. This sample is part of a study of cytomegalovirus exposure and HLA in healthy donors. Study-level background: The approximately 120 million unique TCR beta sequences, from 150 million to 200 million T cells, were found by an earlier analysis.

Study-wide findings and caveats: Highest at DRB1 and lowest at HLA-C, TCR association rates differed among HLA loci in a later analysis. Cytomegalovirus status was reportedly diagnosed by the classifier with high sensitivity and specificity.

Amplification used 60 Vbeta primers and 13 Jbeta primers. The protocol was immunoSEQ multiplex PCR, while the TCRdb copy is restricted to in-frame clones and leaves out a portion. The sample has approximately 160,000 clones; around 78% are singletons. Germline loops: CDR1 SGHNT, CDR2 YYREEE (reference sequence). CDR3 length: 14 amino acids. Trimming took off 9 bases at V and 4 bases at J, with 17 bases between the two ends. The rearrangement uses TRBV5-4 and TRBJ1-5, with a weak D call TRBD1 (6 bases). Material: PBMCs. The TCR originated in a middle-aged woman in good health and CMV-seropositive. CDR3 DNA: TGTGCCACCTCCAAAGGGGGTCTGAATCAGCCCCAGCATTTT. Translating it yields CATSKGGLNQPQHF. The full variable domain, its missing parts supplied by reference TRBV5-4 and TRBJ1-5, is ETGVTQSPTHLIKTRGQQVTLRCSSQSGHNTVSWYQQALGQGPQFIFQYYREEENGRGNFPPRFSGLQFPNYSSELNVNALELDDSALYLCATSKGGLNQPQHFGDGTRLSIL.